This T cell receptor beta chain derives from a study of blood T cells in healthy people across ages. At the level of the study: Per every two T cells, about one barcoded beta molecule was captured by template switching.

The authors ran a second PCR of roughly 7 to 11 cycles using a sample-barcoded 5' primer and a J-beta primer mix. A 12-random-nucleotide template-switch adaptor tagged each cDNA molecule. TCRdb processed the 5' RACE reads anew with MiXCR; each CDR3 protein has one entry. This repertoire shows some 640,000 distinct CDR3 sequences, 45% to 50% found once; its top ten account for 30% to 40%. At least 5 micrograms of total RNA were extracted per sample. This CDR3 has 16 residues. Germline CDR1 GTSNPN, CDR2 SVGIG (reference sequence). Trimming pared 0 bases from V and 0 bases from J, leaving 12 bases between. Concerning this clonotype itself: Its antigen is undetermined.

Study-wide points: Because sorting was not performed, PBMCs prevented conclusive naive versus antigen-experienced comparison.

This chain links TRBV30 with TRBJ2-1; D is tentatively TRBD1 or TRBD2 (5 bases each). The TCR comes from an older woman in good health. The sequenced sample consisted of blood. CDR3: CAWSVLGTSSYNEQFF. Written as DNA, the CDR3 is TGTGCCTGGAGTGTACTCGGGACGAGCTCCTACAATGAGCAGTTCTTC.